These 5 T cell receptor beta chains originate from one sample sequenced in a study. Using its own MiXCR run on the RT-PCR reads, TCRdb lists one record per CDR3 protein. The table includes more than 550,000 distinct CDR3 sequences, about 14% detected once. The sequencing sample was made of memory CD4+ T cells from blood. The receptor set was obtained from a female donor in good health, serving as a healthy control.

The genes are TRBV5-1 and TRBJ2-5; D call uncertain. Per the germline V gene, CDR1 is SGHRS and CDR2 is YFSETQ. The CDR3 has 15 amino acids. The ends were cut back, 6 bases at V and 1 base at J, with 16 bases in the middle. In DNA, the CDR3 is TGCGCCAGCACCCCCCACCAAGGGTCCCAAGAGACCCAGTACTTC. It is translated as CASTPHQGSQETQYF.

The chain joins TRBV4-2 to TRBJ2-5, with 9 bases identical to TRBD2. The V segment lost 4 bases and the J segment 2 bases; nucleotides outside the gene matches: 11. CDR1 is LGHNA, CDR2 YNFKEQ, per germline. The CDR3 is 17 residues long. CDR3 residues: CASSPLSLAGEQETQYF. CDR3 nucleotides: TGTGCCAGCAGCCCGTTATCATTAGCGGGAGAGCAAGAGACCCAGTACTTC.

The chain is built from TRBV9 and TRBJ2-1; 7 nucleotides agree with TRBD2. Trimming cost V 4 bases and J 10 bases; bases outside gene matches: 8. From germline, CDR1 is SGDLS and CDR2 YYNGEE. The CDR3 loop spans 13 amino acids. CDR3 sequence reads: CASSIRLAGEQFF. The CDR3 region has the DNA TGTGCCAGCAGCATACGACTAGCTGGCGAGCAGTTCTTC. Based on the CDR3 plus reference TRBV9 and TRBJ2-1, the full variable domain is DSGVTQTPKHLITATGQRVTLRCSPRSGDLSVYWYQQSLDQGLQFLIQYYNGEERAKGNILERFSAQQFPDLHSELNLSSLELGDSALYFCASSIRLAGEQFFGPGTRLTVL.

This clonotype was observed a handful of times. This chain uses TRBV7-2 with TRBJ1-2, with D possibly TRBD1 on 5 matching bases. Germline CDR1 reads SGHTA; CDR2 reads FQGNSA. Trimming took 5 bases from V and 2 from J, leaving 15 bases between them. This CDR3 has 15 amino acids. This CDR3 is CASSDQGVGNYGYTF. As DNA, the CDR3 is TGTGCCAGCAGCGACCAGGGAGTTGGAAACTATGGCTACACCTTC.

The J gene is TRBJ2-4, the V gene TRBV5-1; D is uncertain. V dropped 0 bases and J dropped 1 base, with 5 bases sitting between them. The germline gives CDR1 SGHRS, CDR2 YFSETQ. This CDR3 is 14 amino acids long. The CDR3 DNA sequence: TGCGCCAGCAGCTTGGCCCCCGCCAAAAACATTCAGTACTTC. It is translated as CASSLAPAKNIQYF.